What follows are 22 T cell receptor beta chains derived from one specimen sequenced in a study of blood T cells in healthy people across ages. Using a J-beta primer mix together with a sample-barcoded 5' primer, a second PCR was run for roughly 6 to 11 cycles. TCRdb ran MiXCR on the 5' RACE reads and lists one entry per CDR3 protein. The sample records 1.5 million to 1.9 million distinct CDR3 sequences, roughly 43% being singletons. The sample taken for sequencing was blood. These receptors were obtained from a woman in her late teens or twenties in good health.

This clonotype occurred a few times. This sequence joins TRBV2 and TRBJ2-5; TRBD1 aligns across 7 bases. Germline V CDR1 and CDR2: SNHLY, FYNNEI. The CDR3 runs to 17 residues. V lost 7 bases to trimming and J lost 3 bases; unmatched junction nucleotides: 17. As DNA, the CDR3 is TGTGCCAGCAATCCGACAGGGTTGTCGCTAAGTGAAGAGACCCAGTACTTC. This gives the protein CASNPTGLSLSEETQYF.

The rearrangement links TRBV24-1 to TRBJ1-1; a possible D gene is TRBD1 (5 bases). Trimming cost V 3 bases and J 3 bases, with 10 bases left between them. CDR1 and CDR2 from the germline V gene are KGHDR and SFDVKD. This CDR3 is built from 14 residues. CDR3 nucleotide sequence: TGTGCCACCAGTGATACCGGGACGGACACTGAAGCTTTCTTT. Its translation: CATSDTGTDTEAFF.

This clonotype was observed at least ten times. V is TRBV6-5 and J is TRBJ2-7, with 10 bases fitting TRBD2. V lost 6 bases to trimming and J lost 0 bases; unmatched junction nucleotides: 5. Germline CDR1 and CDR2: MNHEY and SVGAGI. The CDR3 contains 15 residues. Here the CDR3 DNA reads TGTGCCAGCAGAGGACTAGCGGTTTTCTCCTACGAGCAGTACTTC. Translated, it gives CASRGLAVFSYEQYF.

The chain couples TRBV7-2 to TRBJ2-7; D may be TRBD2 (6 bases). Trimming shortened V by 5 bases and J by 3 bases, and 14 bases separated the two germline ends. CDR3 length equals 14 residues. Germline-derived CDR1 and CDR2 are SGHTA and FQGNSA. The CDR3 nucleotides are TGTGCCAGCAGCCGCTCCACTAGCATCTACGAGCAGTACTTC. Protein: CASSRSTSIYEQYF. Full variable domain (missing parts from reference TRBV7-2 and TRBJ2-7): GAGVSQSPSNKVTEKGKDVELRCDPISGHTALYWYRQSLGQGLEFLIYFQGNSAPDKSGLPSDRFSAERTGGSVSTLTIQRTQQEDSAVYLCASSRSTSIYEQYFGPGTRLTVT.

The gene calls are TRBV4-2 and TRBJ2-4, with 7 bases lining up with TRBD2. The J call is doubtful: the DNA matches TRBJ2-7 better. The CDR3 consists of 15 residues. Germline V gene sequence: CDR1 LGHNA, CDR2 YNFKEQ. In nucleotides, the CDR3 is TGTGCCAGCAGCCAATTGGGCGGGAGTTTCCACGAGCAGTACTTC. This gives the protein CASSQLGGSFHEQYF.

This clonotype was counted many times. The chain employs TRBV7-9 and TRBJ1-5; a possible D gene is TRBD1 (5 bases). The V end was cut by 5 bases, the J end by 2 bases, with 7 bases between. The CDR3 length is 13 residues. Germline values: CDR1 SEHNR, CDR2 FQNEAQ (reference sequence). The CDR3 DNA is TGTGCCAGCAGCGAACAGGGCAATCAGCCCCAGCATTTT. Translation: CASSEQGNQPQHF. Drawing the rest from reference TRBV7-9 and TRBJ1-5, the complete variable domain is DTGVSQNPRHKITKRGQNVTFRCDPISEHNRLYWYRQTLGQGPEFLTYFQNEAQLEKSRLLSDRFSAERPKGSFSTLEIQRTEQGDSAMYLCASSEQGNQPQHFGDGTRLSIL.

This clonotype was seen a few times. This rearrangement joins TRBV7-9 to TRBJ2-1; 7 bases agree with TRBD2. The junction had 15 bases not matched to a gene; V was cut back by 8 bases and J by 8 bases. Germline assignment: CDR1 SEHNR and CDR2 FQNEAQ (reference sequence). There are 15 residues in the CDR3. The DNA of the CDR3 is TGTGCCAGCTCGTCCGCGGGAGTTGTAGAAGATGAGCAGTTCTTC. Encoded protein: CASSSAGVVEDEQFF.

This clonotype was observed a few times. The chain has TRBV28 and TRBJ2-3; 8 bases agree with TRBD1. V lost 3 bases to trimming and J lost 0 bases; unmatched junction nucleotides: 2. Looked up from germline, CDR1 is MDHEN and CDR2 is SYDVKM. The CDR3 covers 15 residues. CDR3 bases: TGTGCCAGCAGTTTGACAGGGGTTAGCACAGATACGCAGTATTTT. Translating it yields CASSLTGVSTDTQYF.

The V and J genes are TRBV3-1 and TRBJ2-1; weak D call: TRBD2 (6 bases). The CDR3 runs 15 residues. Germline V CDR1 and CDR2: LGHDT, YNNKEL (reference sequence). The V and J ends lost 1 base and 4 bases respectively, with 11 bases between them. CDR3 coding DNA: TGTGCCAGCAGCCAAGCCGGGAGTCGATACAATGAGCAGTTCTTC. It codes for CASSQAGSRYNEQFF.

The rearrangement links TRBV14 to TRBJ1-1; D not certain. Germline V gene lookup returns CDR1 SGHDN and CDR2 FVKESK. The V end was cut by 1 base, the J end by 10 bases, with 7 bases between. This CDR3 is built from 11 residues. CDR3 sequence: CASSQVAIAFF. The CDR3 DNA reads TGTGCCAGCAGCCAAGTTGCTATAGCTTTCTTT.

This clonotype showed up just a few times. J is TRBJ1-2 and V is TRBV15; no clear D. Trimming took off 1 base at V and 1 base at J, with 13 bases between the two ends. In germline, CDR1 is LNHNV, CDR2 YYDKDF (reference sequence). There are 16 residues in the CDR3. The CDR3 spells CATSRASGGNNYGYTF. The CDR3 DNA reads TGTGCCACCAGCAGAGCCTCGGGTGGTAATAACTATGGCTACACCTTC.

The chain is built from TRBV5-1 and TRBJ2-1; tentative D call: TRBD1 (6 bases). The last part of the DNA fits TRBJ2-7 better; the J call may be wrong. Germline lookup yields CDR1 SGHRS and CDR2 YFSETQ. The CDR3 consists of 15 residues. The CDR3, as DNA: TGCGCCAGCAGCTCACAGGGCTCACTCTACAATGAGCAGTACTTC. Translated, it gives CASSSQGSLYNEQYF.

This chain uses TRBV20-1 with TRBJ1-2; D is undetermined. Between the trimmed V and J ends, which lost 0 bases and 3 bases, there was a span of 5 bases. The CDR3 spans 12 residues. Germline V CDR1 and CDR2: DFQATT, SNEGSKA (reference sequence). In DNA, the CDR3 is TGCAGTGCTAGAGACAGCTACTATGGCTACACCTTC. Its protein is CSARDSYYGYTF.

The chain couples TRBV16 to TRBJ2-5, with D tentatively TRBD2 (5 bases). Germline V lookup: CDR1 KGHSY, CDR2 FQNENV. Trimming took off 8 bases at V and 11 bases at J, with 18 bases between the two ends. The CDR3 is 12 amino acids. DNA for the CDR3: TGTGCCAGCCGGGGAGACTTCGATGAGCAGTACTTC. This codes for CASRGDFDEQYF.

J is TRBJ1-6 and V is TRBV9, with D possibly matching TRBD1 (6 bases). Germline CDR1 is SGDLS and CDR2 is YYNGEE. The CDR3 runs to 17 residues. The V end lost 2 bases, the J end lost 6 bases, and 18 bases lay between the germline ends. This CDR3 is CASSVGFRQDLNSPLHF. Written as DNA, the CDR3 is TGTGCCAGCAGCGTTGGGTTCCGACAGGATCTTAATTCACCCCTCCACTTT.

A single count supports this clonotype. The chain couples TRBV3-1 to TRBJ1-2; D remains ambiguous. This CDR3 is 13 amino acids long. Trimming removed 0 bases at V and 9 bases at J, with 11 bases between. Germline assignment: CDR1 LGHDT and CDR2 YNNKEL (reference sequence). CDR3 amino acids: CASSQERATSYTF. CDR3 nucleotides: TGTGCCAGCAGCCAAGAACGGGCGACCAGCTACACCTTC.

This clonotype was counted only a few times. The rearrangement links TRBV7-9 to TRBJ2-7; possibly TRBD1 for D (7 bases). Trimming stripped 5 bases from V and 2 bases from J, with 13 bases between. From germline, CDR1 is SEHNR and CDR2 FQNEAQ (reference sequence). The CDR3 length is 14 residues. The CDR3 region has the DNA TGTGCCAGCAGCCAGACAGGGAGGCCCTACGAGCAGTACTTC. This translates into CASSQTGRPYEQYF.

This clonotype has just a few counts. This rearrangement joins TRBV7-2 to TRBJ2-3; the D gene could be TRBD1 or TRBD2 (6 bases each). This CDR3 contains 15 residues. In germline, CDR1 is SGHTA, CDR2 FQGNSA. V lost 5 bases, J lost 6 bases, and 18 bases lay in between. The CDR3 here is CASSPRGRGGDTQYF. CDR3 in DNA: TGTGCCAGCAGCCCACGGGGGCGGGGTGGGGATACGCAGTATTTT.

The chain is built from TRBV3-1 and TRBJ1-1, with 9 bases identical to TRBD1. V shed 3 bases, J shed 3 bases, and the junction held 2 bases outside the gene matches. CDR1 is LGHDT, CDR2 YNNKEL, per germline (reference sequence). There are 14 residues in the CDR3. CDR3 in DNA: TGTGCCAGCAGCCATTGGACAGGGGACACTGAAGCTTTCTTT. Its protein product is CASSHWTGDTEAFF.

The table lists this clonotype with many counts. In DNA form, the CDR3 reads TGTGCCAGCAGCTTAATTGGAGAGTCTGGGGCCAACGTCCTGACTTTC. Protein: CASSLIGESGANVLTF. The rearrangement uses TRBV7-2 and TRBJ2-6; D unresolved. Germline V gene sequence: CDR1 SGHTA, CDR2 FQGNSA. Trimming took off 2 bases at V and 1 base at J, with 9 bases between the two ends. The CDR3 runs 16 residues.

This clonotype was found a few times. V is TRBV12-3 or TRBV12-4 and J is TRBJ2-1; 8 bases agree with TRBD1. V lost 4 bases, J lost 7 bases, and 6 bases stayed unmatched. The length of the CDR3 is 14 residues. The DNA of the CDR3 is TGTGCCAGCAGTTCCCAGACAGGGGATAATGAGCAGTTCTTC. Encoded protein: CASSSQTGDNEQFF.

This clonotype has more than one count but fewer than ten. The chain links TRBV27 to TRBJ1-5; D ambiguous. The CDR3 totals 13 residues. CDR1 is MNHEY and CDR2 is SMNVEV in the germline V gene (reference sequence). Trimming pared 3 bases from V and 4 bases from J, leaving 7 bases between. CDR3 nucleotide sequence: TGTGCCAGCAGTTTTATGGGGAATCAGCCCCAGCATTTT. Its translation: CASSFMGNQPQHF.